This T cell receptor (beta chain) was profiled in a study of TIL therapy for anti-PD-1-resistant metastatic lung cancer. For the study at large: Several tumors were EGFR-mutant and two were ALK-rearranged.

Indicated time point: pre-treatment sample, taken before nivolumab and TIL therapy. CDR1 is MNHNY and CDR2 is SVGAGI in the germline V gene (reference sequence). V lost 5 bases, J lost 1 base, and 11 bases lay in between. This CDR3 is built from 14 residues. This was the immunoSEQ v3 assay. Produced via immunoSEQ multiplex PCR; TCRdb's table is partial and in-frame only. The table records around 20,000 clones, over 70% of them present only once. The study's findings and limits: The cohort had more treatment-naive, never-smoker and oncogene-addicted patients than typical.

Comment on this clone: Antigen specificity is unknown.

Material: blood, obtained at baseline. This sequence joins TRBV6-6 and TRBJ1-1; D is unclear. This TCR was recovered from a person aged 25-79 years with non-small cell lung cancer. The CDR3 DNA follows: TGTGCCAGCAGTCACGCCCCAAAGAACACTGAAGCTTTCTTT. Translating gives CASSHAPKNTEAFF.